A single sample gave rise to the 30 T cell receptor beta chains below, sequenced in a study of shared clonotypes between healthy human individuals. Generated by immunoSEQ multiplex PCR, the TCRdb table keeps only in-frame clones and is missing some. The sample shows about 1 million clones, roughly 80% of them seen only once. The source material was memory CD4+ T cells sorted from blood. Specified subset: CD45RA-negative fraction. The receptors were gathered from a man between 18 and 35 years old in good health.

The V and J genes are TRBV5-1 and TRBJ2-1, with D possibly being TRBD2 (6 bases). The CDR3 spans 13 residues. The ends were cut back, 5 bases at V and 1 base at J, with 7 bases in the middle. CDR1 SGHRS and CDR2 YFSETQ come from the germline V gene. The CDR3 sequence is CASRGGSYNEQFF. CDR3 DNA sequence: TGCGCCAGCAGGGGAGGTTCCTACAATGAGCAGTTCTTC.

The V gene is TRBV5-1, the J gene TRBJ2-2; 8 positions match TRBD1. With 2 bases clipped from V and 5 bases from J, the junction kept 5 bases outside the gene matches. CDR1 is SGHRS, CDR2 YFSETQ, per germline. The CDR3 has 15 residues. CDR3 sequence: CASSLQGGLTGELFF. DNA of the CDR3: TGCGCCAGCAGCTTACAGGGGGGTTTGACCGGGGAGCTGTTTTTT.

The chain is built from TRBV10-3 and TRBJ1-1, with TRBD1 matching 7 bases. The germline gives CDR1 ENHRY, CDR2 SYGVKD. The trim removed 6 bases at V and 4 bases at J, leaving 5 bases unmatched. This CDR3 spans 13 amino acids. CDR3 protein: CAIRPSGGTEAFF. For the CDR3, the DNA is TGTGCCATCAGGCCCTCAGGGGGCACTGAAGCTTTCTTT.

The V and J genes are TRBV5-1 and TRBJ1-2; D may be TRBD1 (6 bases). CDR1 is SGHRS, CDR2 YFSETQ, per germline. The CDR3 loop spans 16 amino acids. Between the trimmed V and J ends, which lost 0 bases and 3 bases, there was a span of 15 bases. The CDR3 region has the DNA TGCGCCAGCAGCTTGGAATCGGGGGCCGGTCACTATGGCTACACCTTC. This translates into CASSLESGAGHYGYTF.

The chain is built from TRBV7-3 and TRBJ2-5, with TRBD2 matching over 9 bases. CDR1 SGHTA and CDR2 FQGTGA come from the germline V gene. After removal of 5 bases from V and 1 base from J, the junction contained 5 bases not matched to a gene. The CDR3 consists of 15 residues. The CDR3 loop reads CASSLQRGAQETQYF. The CDR3 region has the DNA TGTGCCAGCAGCCTCCAGCGGGGGGCCCAAGAGACCCAGTACTTC.

The chain recombines TRBV7-2 with TRBJ1-4; D unresolved. There are 14 residues in the CDR3. Germline CDR1 SGHTA, CDR2 FQGNSA. V was trimmed by 3 bases and J by 8 bases, leaving 13 bases between them. The CDR3 sequence is CASSFTGVGEKLFF. CDR3 bases: TGTGCCAGCAGCTTCACCGGGGTAGGGGAAAAACTGTTTTTT.

The chain is built from TRBV11-2 and TRBJ1-4; tentatively, D is TRBD1 (5 bases). This CDR3 has 13 residues. Between the trimmed V and J ends, which lost 5 bases and 8 bases, there was a span of 12 bases. Germline V gives CDR1 SGHAT, CDR2 FQNNGV. The CDR3 spells CASSPGPGEKLFF. The CDR3 region has the DNA TGTGCCAGCAGCCCGGGGCCCGGGGAAAAACTGTTTTTT.

The chain has TRBV19 and TRBJ1-2; 10 nucleotides agree with TRBD1. J was trimmed by 7 bases and V by 0 bases; bases with no gene match: 5. Germline assignment: CDR1 LNHDA and CDR2 SQIVND (reference sequence). There are 15 residues in the CDR3. The CDR3 reads CASSIDGTGARGYTF. The CDR3 DNA sequence: TGTGCCAGTAGTATAGATGGGACAGGGGCGCGTGGCTACACCTTC.

For the CDR3, the DNA is TGTGCCAGCAGTTTTATGACAGGGGGCGGAGAGACCCAGTACTTC. Encoded protein: CASSFMTGGGETQYF. The chain links TRBV6-5 to TRBJ2-5, with TRBD1 matching 10 bases. This CDR3 comprises 15 residues. Germline V gives CDR1 MNHEY, CDR2 SVGAGI. V lost 4 bases and J lost 4; bases outside the gene matches: 6.

The CDR3 is CASSAYNQPQHF. CDR3 nucleotides: TGTGCCAGCAGCGCTTACAATCAGCCCCAGCATTTT. The V call is TRBV5-8, the J call TRBJ1-5; D unresolved. The V and J ends lost 4 bases and 3 bases respectively, with 5 bases between them. The germline V gene has CDR1 SGHTS and CDR2 YDEGEE. The CDR3 is made up of 12 amino acids.

The chain links TRBV27 to TRBJ2-3, with D hard to call. Trimming left V 4 bases short and J 3 bases short, with 8 bases between. CDR1 is MNHEY, CDR2 SMNVEV, per germline (reference sequence). There are 13 residues in the CDR3. Here the CDR3 reads CASSSGSTDTQYF. The CDR3 DNA reads as TGTGCCAGCAGTTCCGGGTCAACAGATACGCAGTATTTT.

The sample holds a few counts of this clone. The rearrangement links TRBV19 to TRBJ2-6; a weak D match, TRBD2 (5 bases). The V gene lost 10 bases and the J gene lost 2 bases, with 15 bases spanning the gap. The CDR3 covers 15 residues. Per germline, CDR1 LNHDA and CDR2 SQIVND (reference sequence). This CDR3 reads CATTSSRAGANVLTF. In DNA form, the CDR3 reads TGTGCCACCACTTCGTCGAGGGCTGGGGCCAACGTCCTGACTTTC.

This clone was picked up a small number of times. The chain carries TRBV5-1 and TRBJ2-2, with TRBD2 identical over 13 bases. V shed 4 bases, J shed 6 bases, and the junction held 9 bases outside the gene matches. This CDR3 is built from 17 residues. Germline CDR1 and CDR2: SGHRS and YFSETQ. CDR3 amino acids: CASSPFRLAGGPGELFF. CDR3 in DNA: TGCGCCAGCAGCCCCTTTCGACTAGCGGGGGGCCCCGGGGAGCTGTTTTTT. Using reference TRBV5-1 and TRBJ2-2 for the parts outside the CDR3, the full variable domain is KAGVTQTPRYLIKTRGQQVTLSCSPISGHRSVSWYQQTPGQGLQFLFEYFSETQRNKGNFPGRFSGRQFSNSRSEMNVSTLELGDSALYLCASSPFRLAGGPGELFFGEGSRLTVL.

This clone came up once. V usage is TRBV4-1 and J usage is TRBJ1-4, with D perhaps matching TRBD1 (6 bases). From germline, CDR1 is MGHRA and CDR2 YSYEKL. Trimming left V 0 bases short and J 0 bases short, with 11 bases between. This CDR3 has 17 amino acids. CDR3 sequence (DNA): TGCGCCAGCAGCCAAGACATGGACAGTGCAACTAATGAAAAACTGTTTTTT. Protein sequence: CASSQDMDSATNEKLFF.

This clone was counted once. The J gene is TRBJ2-1, the V gene TRBV27; 8 nucleotides match TRBD2. CDR1 and CDR2 (germline): MNHEY, SMNVEV (reference sequence). The CDR3 length is 14 residues. V gave up 5 bases and J gave up 8 bases; unmatched junction bases: 8. The CDR3 DNA reads TGTGCCAGCAGTGAAAGCGGGAGAATATATGAGCAGTTCTTC. The encoded protein is CASSESGRIYEQFF.

The CDR3 spells CASSLSEIQIGELFF. In nucleotides, the CDR3 is TGTGCCAGCAGCTTAAGCGAGATCCAAATCGGGGAGCTGTTTTTT. V usage is TRBV7-2 and J usage is TRBJ2-2; no clear D gene. Per the germline V gene, CDR1 is SGHTA and CDR2 is FQGNSA. Trimming shortened V by 2 bases and J by 7 bases, and 14 bases separated the two germline ends. The CDR3 sequence is 15 residues long.

The V gene is TRBV5-5, the J gene TRBJ1-1; D is possibly TRBD1 (6 bases). The CDR3 extends over 18 amino acids. Germline V gene sequence: CDR1 SGHKS, CDR2 YYEKEE (reference sequence). The V gene lost 4 bases and the J gene lost 0 bases, with 22 bases spanning the gap. The CDR3 DNA reads as TGTGCCAGCAGCCGGTGGGTGGGGGCTTCTTACATGAACACTGAAGCTTTCTTT. Its protein is CASSRWVGASYMNTEAFF.

This chain uses TRBV30 with TRBJ2-3; D may be TRBD1 or TRBD2 (6 bases each). The CDR3 has 15 residues. Deletions cut 1 base from V and 1 base from J, with 12 bases between. Germline V gene lookup returns CDR1 GTSNPN and CDR2 SVGIG (reference sequence). As DNA, the CDR3 is TGTGCCTGGAGTGAAGGGGGGCCTGGCACAGATACGCAGTATTTT. Translation gives CAWSEGGPGTDTQYF.

This clone has just a few counts. The gene calls are TRBV10-1 and TRBJ1-1, with D uncertain. CDR3 size: 15 residues. In germline, CDR1 is WNHNN, CDR2 SYGVQD (reference sequence). V lost 6 bases and J 2 bases, leaving 16 bases between the germline ends. The CDR3: CASRVNRIRNTEAFF. In DNA form, the CDR3 reads TGCGCCAGCAGAGTAAACCGAATCAGAAACACTGAAGCTTTCTTT.

The chain recombines TRBV11-2 with TRBJ2-7, with 12 bases that match TRBD2. J gave up 3 bases and V 5 bases, and 8 bases lay outside the gene matches. Looked up from germline, CDR1 is SGHAT and CDR2 is FQNNGV. CDR3 size: 16 residues. For the CDR3, the DNA is TGTGCCAGCAGCCCCCCGACTAGCGGGGGCTTCTACGAGCAGTACTTC. It yields the protein CASSPPTSGGFYEQYF.

This clone came up a few times. The identical CDR3 is also encoded by other nucleotide sequences in the sample. The chain couples TRBV30 to TRBJ1-4, with D hard to call. Germline V CDR1 and CDR2: GTSNPN, SVGIG (reference sequence). V lost 1 base and J lost 8, with 5 bases in between. This CDR3 is 11 amino acids long. Here the CDR3 reads CAWSEGEKLFF. The DNA of the CDR3 is TGTGCCTGGAGTGAAGGGGAAAAACTGTTTTTT.

The J gene is TRBJ2-5, the V gene TRBV29-1, with D possibly being TRBD1 (6 bases). This CDR3 is 17 amino acids long. Trimming removed 5 bases from V and 0 bases from J, with 22 bases in between. Germline lookup yields CDR1 SQVTM and CDR2 ANQGSEA. The CDR3 nucleotides are TGCAGCGTTTCCCTCCGGTGGGACAAGAACTACCAAGAGACCCAGTACTTC. As protein: CSVSLRWDKNYQETQYF. Full variable domain (missing parts from reference TRBV29-1 and TRBJ2-5): SAVISQKPSRDICQRGTSLTIQCQVDSQVTMMFWYRQQPGQSLTLIATANQGSEATYESGFVIDKFPISRPNLTFSTLTVSNMSPEDSSIYLCSVSLRWDKNYQETQYFGPGTRLLVL.

This chain joins TRBV7-6 and TRBJ2-2; the D gene could be TRBD1 or TRBD2 (5 bases each). The CDR3 extends over 16 amino acids. The germline CDR1 and CDR2 sequences are SGHVS and FNYEAQ. V dropped 5 bases and J dropped 5 bases, with 18 bases sitting between them. The DNA for the CDR3 is TGTGCCAGCAGCCCGCGCCGGGACGATAAAACCGGGGAGCTGTTTTTT. Protein sequence: CASSPRRDDKTGELFF.

The chain recombines TRBV7-8 with TRBJ1-3; maybe TRBD1 (6 bases). CDR1 is SGHVS, CDR2 FQNEAQ, per germline. Trimming removed 6 bases at V and 0 bases at J, with 15 bases between. CDR3 length equals 16 residues. This CDR3 is CASSRRQEPSGNTIYF. CDR3 DNA: TGTGCCAGCAGTCGCCGACAGGAACCCTCTGGAAACACCATATATTTT.

The CDR3 coding sequence is TGCGCCAGCAGCTTGATGACTACAGGAATTAACACTGAAGCTTTCTTT. Translation gives CASSLMTTGINTEAFF. The rearrangement joins TRBV5-1 to TRBJ1-1; tentative D call: TRBD1 (5 bases). Germline V lookup: CDR1 SGHRS, CDR2 YFSETQ. V was cut by 1 base and J by 2 bases, with 15 bases left in between. The CDR3 has 16 amino acids.

As to this clone: The sample has other DNA sequences that encode this CDR3 too. This chain uses TRBV29-1 with TRBJ2-5; 12 bases agree with TRBD2. Germline values: CDR1 SQVTM, CDR2 ANQGSEA. The CDR3 contains 12 residues. Germline trimming cut 5 bases from V and 5 bases from J; bases unmatched to any gene: 0. The CDR3 loop reads CSVTSGGETQYF. For the CDR3, the DNA is TGCAGCGTTACTAGCGGGGGGGAGACCCAGTACTTC.

The CDR3, as DNA: TGTGCCAGCTCACCAATATCTACAGGGAAGGGGACTGAAGCTTTCTTT. It is translated as CASSPISTGKGTEAFF. The chain couples TRBV18 to TRBJ1-1; tentatively, D is TRBD1 (6 bases). The germline CDR1 and CDR2 sequences are KGHSH and LQKENI. This CDR3 is 16 amino acids long. The V gene lost 2 bases and the J gene lost 5 bases, with 18 bases spanning the gap.

The V call is TRBV7-4, the J call TRBJ1-5; D possibly corresponds to TRBD1 (6 bases). Germline-derived CDR1 and CDR2 are SGHVT and SQSDAQ. The V and J ends lost 3 bases and 2 bases respectively, with 8 bases between them. This CDR3 region has 14 residues. The CDR3 sequence is CASSLRGGNQPQHF. In DNA, the CDR3 is TGTGCCAGCAGCTTGAGGGGGGGCAATCAGCCCCAGCATTTT.

This clone was counted between two and nine times. The chain employs TRBV29-1 and TRBJ1-2; D is possibly TRBD1 (6 bases). Trimming removed 1 base from V and 2 bases from J, with 8 bases in between. CDR1 and CDR2 from the germline V gene are SQVTM and ANQGSEA. CDR3 length equals 13 residues. Here the CDR3 DNA reads TGCAGCGTTGAAGGGGACACCAACTATGGCTACACCTTC. Its protein is CSVEGDTNYGYTF.

The chain recombines TRBV19 with TRBJ1-1; D is possibly TRBD1 (6 bases). This CDR3 spans 15 amino acids. Germline lookup yields CDR1 LNHDA and CDR2 SQIVND (reference sequence). V shed 7 bases and J shed 1 base, with 16 bases lying between them. CDR3 region: CASKELSGANTEAFF. Here the CDR3 DNA reads TGTGCCAGTAAAGAGTTATCAGGGGCGAACACTGAAGCTTTCTTT.